This T cell receptor (beta chain) is drawn from a study of cytomegalovirus exposure and HLA in healthy donors. Primers included in the PCR were 60 Vbeta and 13 Jbeta primers. Assay used: immunoSEQ multiplex PCR; TCRdb lists only in-frame clones, some missing. Found here are some 90,000 clones, approximately 72% of them singletons; the top ten hold 3% to 3.5%. As for the donors, each was a healthy bone marrow donor. Comment on this clone: Its antigen is unknown.

Study-level findings and limits: Most TCR beta V segments were productive about 87% or about 30% of the time in an earlier analysis. Other equally common chains were less clonally expanded than HLA-associated TCR beta chains, a later analysis showed. Most TCR sequences were uncommon, yet certain public TCRs appeared in many donors.

The CDR3 totals 17 residues. V shed 4 bases, J shed 0 bases, and the junction held 6 bases outside the gene matches. CDR1 is LNHDA, CDR2 SQIVND, per germline (reference sequence). The receptor was isolated from a woman in her thirties or forties in good health and CMV-seronegative. The V call is TRBV19, the J call TRBJ2-6, with 7 nucleotides matching TRBD1. Sample: PBMCs. The DNA of the CDR3 is TGTGCCAGTAGTAGACAGGGCGGTAACTCTGGGGCCAACGTCCTGACTTTC. Amino acid sequence: CASSRQGGNSGANVLTF.